The clone carrying this T cell receptor beta chain occurred many times. Its antigen remains unknown. The TCR beta CDR3 region was amplified by multiplex PCR employing 32 V and 13 J primers. A single record per CDR3 protein comes from TCRdb applying MiXCR to the multiplex PCR reads. The sample lists fewer than 25,000 distinct CDR3 sequences; around 26% were seen once. The sample originates from a study of immune heterogeneity within non-small cell lung tumors. Study observations and caveats: There were identical dominant CDR3 beta clonotypes recurring across tumor sites within a patient, together with site-unique high-frequency clones.

Genomic DNA from bulk tumor acted as the template, and about 600 ng was loaded per sample. In surgery, several biopsies were collected from each primary tumor at widely spaced sites. It was patients with untreated, newly diagnosed non-small cell lung cancer who underwent curative surgery. Per the germline V gene, CDR1 is DFQATT and CDR2 is SNEGSKA (reference sequence). This CDR3 has 17 residues. Between the trimmed V and J ends, which lost 0 bases and 0 bases, there was a span of 12 bases. The chain employs TRBV20-1 and TRBJ1-6, with D hard to call. The sample was lung tumor tissue. This receptor was taken from a man aged 35 to 55 with non-small cell lung cancer. The CDR3 DNA sequence: TGCAGTGCTAGAGATTGGGCAGCAAGCTCCTATAATTCACCCCTCCACTTT. Protein: CSARDWAASSYNSPLHF.